The 22 T cell receptor beta chains below were found in one sample sequenced in a study of blood T cell repertoires in COVID-19. Generated by immunoSEQ multiplex PCR, the TCRdb table keeps only in-frame clones and is missing some. The repertoire holds approximately 380,000 clones, with 88% as singletons. The sample taken for sequencing was PBMCs or T cells enriched from blood (not recorded which). All receptors derive from a woman aged 18-30 years who had recovered from COVID-19.

The chain has TRBV7-2 and TRBJ1-2; 8 nucleotides line up with TRBD1. The CDR3 is made up of 15 amino acids. Trimming removed 4 bases from V and 8 bases from J; junction bases left unmatched: 12. Per germline, CDR1 SGHTA and CDR2 FQGNSA. CDR3 nucleotides: TGTGCCAGCAGCTATGGACAGGGAGGCGGCGAAGGCTACACCTTC. It yields the protein CASSYGQGGGEGYTF. The entire variable domain, with the rest obtained from reference TRBV7-2 and TRBJ1-2, is as follows: GAGVSQSPSNKVTEKGKDVELRCDPISGHTALYWYRQSLGQGLEFLIYFQGNSAPDKSGLPSDRFSAERTGGSVSTLTIQRTQQEDSAVYLCASSYGQGGGEGYTFGSGTRLTVV.

CDR3 residues: CASSGTTGTVGYTF. CDR3 nucleotide sequence: TGTGCCAGCAGCGGGACGACAGGGACAGTGGGCTACACCTTC. The chain has TRBV7-9 and TRBJ1-2; 7 bases are a match to TRBD1. With V trimmed by 5 bases and J by 8 bases, 11 bases remained unmatched. The CDR3 consists of 14 residues. Looked up from germline, CDR1 is SEHNR and CDR2 is FQNEAQ (reference sequence).

The V call is TRBV2, the J call TRBJ1-1; the match to TRBD1 covers 9 bases. Germline loops: CDR1 SNHLY, CDR2 FYNNEI. The CDR3 runs to 15 residues. Trimming at V came to 3 bases and at J to 4 bases, leaving 6 bases not matched to a gene. The CDR3 loop reads CASSDDRGGSTEAFF. As DNA, the CDR3 is TGTGCCAGCAGTGACGACAGGGGGGGTAGCACTGAAGCTTTCTTT. Full variable domain (outside the CDR3, taken from reference TRBV2 and TRBJ1-1): EPEVTQTPSHQVTQMGQEVILRCVPISNHLYFYWYRQILGQKVEFLVSFYNNEISEKSEIFDDQFSVERPDGSNFTLKIRSTKLEDSAMYFCASSDDRGGSTEAFFGQGTRLTVV.

The chain uses TRBV7-9 and TRBJ1-2; 11 positions match TRBD1. From germline, CDR1 is SEHNR and CDR2 FQNEAQ (reference sequence). The CDR3 loop spans 16 amino acids. V gave up 5 bases and J gave up 7 bases; unmatched junction bases: 12. CDR3 in DNA: TGTGCCAGCAGCGAATGGACAGGGGGCGACCCCCTTGGCTACACCTTC. Its protein is CASSEWTGGDPLGYTF.

Only one count was recorded for this clone. This chain connects TRBV5-1 to TRBJ2-7, with D possibly being TRBD1 (6 bases). Germline CDR1 is SGHRS and CDR2 is YFSETQ. Trimming removed 3 bases from V and 2 bases from J, with 12 bases in between. This CDR3 has 14 amino acids. The CDR3 sequence: CASSSLDSPYEQYF. For the CDR3, the DNA is TGCGCCAGCAGCTCCCTGGACAGCCCCTACGAGCAGTACTTC.

The rearrangement links TRBV6-2 or TRBV6-3 to TRBJ1-1; perhaps TRBD1 as D (5 bases). CDR1 is MNHEY and CDR2 is SVGEGT in the germline V gene. The CDR3 contains 15 residues. V dropped 2 bases and J dropped 6 bases, with 16 bases sitting between them. The CDR3 DNA reads as TGTGCCAGCAGTTACGGGGCAGGAGGGCGGTCTGAAGCTTTCTTT. This encodes CASSYGAGGRSEAFF.

V gene TRBV19 combines with J gene TRBJ1-1, with D possibly TRBD1 on 6 matching bases. The germline gives CDR1 LNHDA, CDR2 SQIVND (reference sequence). The CDR3 sequence is 14 residues long. The V gene lost 5 bases and the J gene lost 1 base, with 11 bases spanning the gap. The CDR3 protein is CASSLGHPNTEAFF. CDR3 DNA: TGTGCCAGTAGTCTGGGACACCCGAACACTGAAGCTTTCTTT.

V is TRBV11-3 and J is TRBJ2-5; TRBD1 matches at 10 bases. Germline CDR1 reads SGHNT; CDR2 reads YENEEA. V shed 3 bases and J 3 bases; nucleotides not matched to a gene: 4. This CDR3 has 15 residues. The CDR3: CASSFGGQGKETQYF. The CDR3 nucleotides read TGTGCCAGCAGCTTCGGGGGACAGGGGAAAGAGACCCAGTACTTC.

The rearrangement uses TRBV7-8 and TRBJ1-5, with 9 bases fitting TRBD1. This CDR3 has 16 residues. V was clipped by 2 bases and J by 2 bases; unmatched bases: 4. Germline V lookup: CDR1 SGHVS, CDR2 FQNEAQ. CDR3 coding DNA: TGTGCCAGCAGCTTACCGGGACAGGGAGGCAATCAGCCCCAGCATTTT. Translating gives CASSLPGQGGNQPQHF.

This chain uses TRBV11-2 with TRBJ1-1; D might be TRBD1 (6 bases). Per germline, CDR1 SGHAT and CDR2 FQNNGV. V was pared by 4 bases and J by 5 bases, with 17 bases between. The CDR3 consists of 15 residues. CDR3 bases: TGTGCCAGCAGCTCCGGAACCAGGGGAAATACTGAAGCTTTCTTT. It specifies CASSSGTRGNTEAFF.

CDR3 region: CASSRSGGVQETQYF. The CDR3 coding sequence is TGTGCCAGCAGCCGTAGCGGGGGGGTTCAAGAGACCCAGTACTTC. The chain has TRBV27 and TRBJ2-5, with 11 nucleotides matching TRBD2. V trimming: 6 bases; J trimming: 2 bases; junction bases outside the gene matches: 5. The CDR3 loop spans 15 amino acids. Germline V lookup: CDR1 MNHEY, CDR2 SMNVEV (reference sequence).

The sample holds a few counts of this clone. The chain links TRBV6-5 to TRBJ1-2, with D hard to call. This CDR3 region has 16 residues. Germline V gives CDR1 MNHEY, CDR2 SVGAGI. V lost 0 bases and J lost 6, with 17 bases in between. As DNA, the CDR3 is TGTGCCAGCAGTTACTCGATGAGTTGGAGGATCCATGGCTACACCTTC. This sequence encodes CASSYSMSWRIHGYTF.

The chain employs TRBV2 and TRBJ2-7; TRBD1 agrees at 8 bases. The CDR3 loop spans 14 amino acids. The V segment lost 6 bases and the J segment 5 bases; nucleotides outside the gene matches: 9. The germline V gene has CDR1 SNHLY and CDR2 FYNNEI. The CDR3 is CASSLDRVVHEQYF. DNA of the CDR3: TGTGCCAGCAGCCTGGACAGGGTAGTCCACGAGCAGTACTTC.

This sequence joins TRBV6-5 and TRBJ1-2; D is ambiguous. The CDR3 runs 12 residues. Germline V gene lookup returns CDR1 MNHEY and CDR2 SVGAGI. Trimming shortened V by 4 bases and J by 7 bases, and 10 bases separated the two germline ends. The CDR3 region has the DNA TGTGCCAGCAGTTCTGAGGATGGTGGCTACACCTTC. Protein product: CASSSEDGGYTF.

The CDR3 nucleotides read TGTGCCAGCACCAACGGACAGGGTGTGCCCCTCCACTTT. Translated: CASTNGQGVPLHF. The chain employs TRBV6-5 and TRBJ1-6, with 8 bases that match TRBD1. This CDR3 has 13 residues. Germline V gene sequence: CDR1 MNHEY, CDR2 SVGAGI. V was clipped by 7 bases and J by 13 bases; unmatched bases: 9.

The chain combines TRBV19 with TRBJ1-2; D might be TRBD1 (6 bases). Deletions cut 5 bases from V and 4 bases from J, with 20 bases between. CDR1 is LNHDA and CDR2 is SQIVND in the germline V gene (reference sequence). The CDR3 sequence is 16 residues long. In nucleotides, the CDR3 is TGTGCCAGTAGTCCATGGACAGACAACCCTAGCTATGGCTACACCTTC. It encodes CASSPWTDNPSYGYTF.

This clone has just one count. This chain connects TRBV18 to TRBJ2-7; 8 positions agree with TRBD1. Losses at the gene ends were 5 bases for V and 0 bases for J; bases not matched to a gene: 6. Germline lookup yields CDR1 KGHSH and CDR2 LQKENI. This CDR3 contains 15 residues. In DNA form, the CDR3 reads TGTGCCAGCTCAATTGGACAGGGTAGCTCCTACGAGCAGTACTTC. This translates into CASSIGQGSSYEQYF. The full variable domain, rest sourced from reference TRBV18 and TRBJ2-7, is NAGVMQNPRHLVRRRGQEARLRCSPMKGHSHVYWYRQLPEEGLKFMVYLQKENIIDESGMPKERFSAEFPKEGPSILRIQQVVRGDSAAYFCASSIGQGSSYEQYFGPGTRLTVT.

V gene TRBV24-1 combines with J gene TRBJ1-1; 8 nucleotides align to TRBD1. Trimming at V came to 2 bases and at J to 1 base, leaving 5 bases not matched to a gene. This CDR3 spans 16 amino acids. CDR1 is KGHDR and CDR2 is SFDVKD in the germline V gene. CDR3 coding DNA: TGTGCCACCAGTGATTCGAGGACAGGGCCGAACACTGAAGCTTTCTTT. Its protein product is CATSDSRTGPNTEAFF.

Concerning this clone: This sample includes further DNA sequences coding for the same CDR3. V usage is TRBV5-1 and J usage is TRBJ2-7; D is undetermined. CDR1 SGHRS and CDR2 YFSETQ come from the germline V gene. Deletions cut 5 bases from V and 1 base from J, with 4 bases between. The length of the CDR3 is 11 residues. The CDR3 region has the DNA TGCGCCAGCAGTTCATCCTACGAGCAGTACTTC. This sequence encodes CASSSSYEQYF.

V usage is TRBV5-1 and J usage is TRBJ1-2, with a tentative D call TRBD1 (6 bases). Germline values: CDR1 SGHRS, CDR2 YFSETQ. There are 14 residues in the CDR3. V was shortened by 7 bases and J by 8 bases, with 21 bases between the two germline ends. The CDR3 here is CASRLVGGPEGYTF. The CDR3 DNA is TGCGCCAGCCGGCTGGTCGGGGGGCCGGAGGGCTACACCTTC.

The V and J genes are TRBV27 and TRBJ2-7; tentatively, D is TRBD2 (5 bases). Deletions cut 3 bases from V and 6 bases from J, with 15 bases between. CDR3 length: 14 residues. Looked up from germline, CDR1 is MNHEY and CDR2 is SMNVEV (reference sequence). The DNA of the CDR3 is TGTGCCAGCAGTTTCCCCGGGAAAGTAAGCGAGCAGTACTTC. The encoded protein is CASSFPGKVSEQYF.

V gene TRBV27 combines with J gene TRBJ1-1; maybe TRBD1 (6 bases). Per germline, CDR1 MNHEY and CDR2 SMNVEV (reference sequence). Between the trimmed V and J ends, which lost 5 bases and 6 bases, there was a span of 16 bases. The CDR3 loop spans 14 amino acids. The CDR3 spells CASSTGQLRPEAFF. CDR3 nucleotide sequence: TGTGCCAGCAGTACCGGACAGCTTCGTCCTGAAGCTTTCTTT.